Listed below are T cell receptor beta chains from one sample, sequenced in a study of shared clonotypes between healthy human individuals. Data came from immunoSEQ multiplex PCR; TCRdb stores just in-frame clones and leaves some out. This table has 650,000 to 700,000 clones, less than 95% appearing once. The specimen was memory CD8+ T cells from PBMCs. Source of these receptors: a man between 18 and 29 years old in good health. Some clones in this sample may be carry-over from other donors' samples. CDR3s include the opening cysteine and the closing phenylalanine or tryptophan. D genes are given only for firm matches. Size tells how often a clone was seen (once, few, many) or the class of an expanded clone, and some rows leave it out.

j_gene | abundance | d_gene | v_gene | CDR3nt | CDR3aa
TRBJ1-4 | . | . | TRBV28 | TGTGCCAGGTTTCTTGTGGCTAATGAAAAACTGTTTTTT | CARFLVANEKLFF
TRBJ2-2 | . | . | TRBV27 | TGTGCCAGCAGTCTTTCATGGGGCGGGGAGCTGTTTTTT | CASSLSWGGELFF
TRBJ2-7 | . | . | TRBV9 | TGTGCCAGCAGCGTAGTGGACAGCAGCCACGAGCAGTACTTC | CASSVVDSSHEQYF
TRBJ2-1 | . | TRBD2 | TRBV29-1 | TGCAGCGTTGAAGATCTTCAGGGGAGCGGGAGGGATGGGTGGCAGTTCTTC | CSVEDLQGSGRDGWQFF
TRBJ2-7 | . | . | TRBV10-3 | TGTGCCTTGGCCGGGGACATCAACGAGCAGTACTTC | CALAGDINEQYF
TRBJ2-1 | once | . | TRBV10-2 | TGCGCCAGCAGTGAGTCTGGGTGGGTCAGTGAGCAGTTCTTC | CASSESGWVSEQFF
TRBJ2-7 | once | . | TRBV7-9 | TGTGCCAGCAGCGACCCAATGGAGAAGGGCGGGACCTACGAGCAGTACTTC | CASSDPMEKGGTYEQYF
TRBJ2-3 | . | TRBD2 | TRBV7-8 | TGTGCCAGCAGCTCCGGGTCGCTAGCGGCATACACAGATACGCAGTATTTT | CASSSGSLAAYTDTQYF
TRBJ2-2 | . | TRBD1 | TRBV7-9 | TGTGCCAGCAGCTTACGGGGACAGGGTGGGGAGCTGTTTTTT | CASSLRGQGGELFF
TRBJ2-7 | . | . | TRBV7-9 | TGTGCCAGCAGCGCCCGTGAGAAAGACCTCTCCTACGAGCAGTACTTC | CASSAREKDLSYEQYF
TRBJ2-3 | . | . | TRBV10-1 | TGCGCCAGCAGTGAGTTTTTGGGGAAGGGAGATACGCAGTATTTT | CASSEFLGKGDTQYF
TRBJ2-1 | . | . | TRBV7-9 | TGTGCCAGCAGCTTAGGGGCTCCCCCCTACAATGAGCAGTTCTTC | CASSLGAPPYNEQFF
TRBJ2-5 | . | . | TRBV6-5 | TGTGCCAGCAGTTACCGTAGCCAAAGGGGAGAGACCCAGTACTTC | CASSYRSQRGETQYF
TRBJ2-1 | once | TRBD2 | TRBV28 | TGTGCCAGCAGTTTCCTAGCGGGGGGAAATGAGCAGTTCTTC | CASSFLAGGNEQFF
TRBJ2-7 | . | . | TRBV10-3 | TGTGCAACCAGGGCGGGGACCTACGAGCAGTACTTC | CATRAGTYEQYF
TRBJ2-7 | . | TRBD1 | TRBV19 | TGTGCCAGCTTTCGCCGGGACAGGGTATCCCTCAGCTCCTACGAGCAGTACTTC | CASFRRDRVSLSSYEQYF
TRBJ2-5 | . | TRBD1 | TRBV10-2 | TGCGCCAGCAATGGTTGGGGAGCCCTAGGGGGCACGGAGACCCAGTACTTC | CASNGWGALGGTETQYF
TRBJ2-1 | . | TRBD2 | TRBV27 | TGTGCCACCTCGGAGCGGGAGGGCCCACTGAATGAGCAGTTCTTC | CATSEREGPLNEQFF
TRBJ2-3 | . | TRBD1 | TRBV4-1 | TGCGCCAGCAGCCACAAAATTCTAATCCGGACAGGATTGGCCACAGATACGCAGTATTTT | CASSHKILIRTGLATDTQYF
TRBJ1-5 | few | . | TRBV27 | TGTGCCAGCAGTAGCCTGAACGGAGTCAATCAGCCCCAGCATTTT | CASSSLNGVNQPQHF
TRBJ2-1 | . | . | TRBV7-8 | TGTGCCAGCAGCTTAGTGGGGCATGAGCAGTTCTTC | CASSLVGHEQFF
TRBJ2-7 | . | TRBD2 | TRBV4-3 | TGCGCCAGCAGCCAAGATGTACTAGCGGGAGTTAGGTCCTACGAGCAGTACTTC | CASSQDVLAGVRSYEQYF
TRBJ2-7 | . | . | TRBV6-5 | TGTGCCAGCAGTTACTCGAGGACAAATACCTACGAGCAGTACTTC | CASSYSRTNTYEQYF
TRBJ2-3 | . | . | TRBV5-6 | TGTGCCAGCAGCTTAATGTACTCATCGACCACAGATACGCAGTATTTT | CASSLMYSSTTDTQYF
TRBJ2-7 | . | . | TRBV4-2 | TGTGCCAGCAGCCAGGGGGGAATACCCAGATCCTACGAGCAGTACTTC | CASSQGGIPRSYEQYF
TRBJ1-6 | . | . | TRBV28 | TGTGCCAGCAGTATTACAGGGACTTGGTCACCCCTCCACTTT | CASSITGTWSPLHF
TRBJ2-5 | . | TRBD2 | TRBV6-6 | TGTGCCAGCAGTTACTCGATCTCTAGCGGGGCGGGGGAGCAGTACTTC | CASSYSISSGAGEQYF
TRBJ1-1 | . | . | TRBV28 | TGTGCCAGCAGTTTGCCGAGACACGGAGGGAACACTGAAGCTTTCTTT | CASSLPRHGGNTEAFF
TRBJ2-5 | . | TRBD1 | TRBV7-9 | TGTGCCAGCAGCCAAGGACAGGATTTTATACAAGAGACCCAGTACTTC | CASSQGQDFIQETQYF
TRBJ2-1 | . | TRBD2 | TRBV29-1 | TGCAGCGTTGAAGTGGGGGCTAGCGGGATCCCTGAGCAGTTCTTC | CSVEVGASGIPEQFF
TRBJ1-1 | once | . | TRBV27 | TGTGCCAGCAGCGTCCTCGGTGGGCCGAACACTGAAGCTTTCTTT | CASSVLGGPNTEAFF
TRBJ1-1 | once | . | TRBV13 | TGTGCCAGCAGCCCCGGCCCGAGGGGCACTGAAGCTTTCTTT | CASSPGPRGTEAFF
TRBJ1-1 | . | . | TRBV10-2 | TGCGCCAGCAGTGAGCCCTCGGGAGGGGAGAACACTGAAGCTTTCTTT | CASSEPSGGENTEAFF
TRBJ1-1 | . | . | TRBV28 | TGTGCCAGCAGTCTAGGGTGGGTGGGAGCTTTCTTT | CASSLGWVGAFF
TRBJ1-2 | . | . | TRBV2 | TGTGCCAGCAGTGAAGCGGTAGTGGGTTATGGCTACACCTTC | CASSEAVVGYGYTF
TRBJ1-4 | . | . | TRBV28 | TGTGCCAGCAAGCTGGAAGACAGGCACAATGAAAAACTGTTTTTT | CASKLEDRHNEKLFF
TRBJ2-7 | . | . | TRBV7-9 | TGTGCCAGCAGCTTAGCCAACAGCCCCTACGAGCAGTACTTC | CASSLANSPYEQYF
TRBJ1-3 | . | . | TRBV25-1 | TGTGCCAGCAGTGATCCCTCGGGGGGGGCCCAAGGAAACACCATATATTTT | CASSDPSGGAQGNTIYF
TRBJ1-1 | . | TRBD1 | TRBV6-5 | TGTGCCAGCAGTTACTTGGGACAGATGAACACTGAAGCTTTCTTT | CASSYLGQMNTEAFF
TRBJ1-2 | . | . | TRBV7-9 | TGTGCCATCCTCCGAATCTTCCATAACTATGGCTACACCTTC | CAILRIFHNYGYTF
TRBJ1-2 | . | . | TRBV10-3 | TGTGCCATCAGTGAGTCTAGGGTAGCTAACTATGGCTACACCTTC | CAISESRVANYGYTF
TRBJ2-7 | once | . | TRBV11-1 | TGTGCCAGCAGCTCTGGGCCGGGCGACGAGCAGTACTTC | CASSSGPGDEQYF
TRBJ2-3 | once | . | TRBV13 | TGTGCCAGCAGCCCCATAGCCAGGAGTACGCAGTATTTT | CASSPIARSTQYF
TRBJ2-7 | . | TRBD2 | TRBV19 | TGTGCCAGTAGTATCCCATCAGCGGGAGCTCCCTACGAGCAGTACTTC | CASSIPSAGAPYEQYF
TRBJ1-5 | . | . | TRBV7-2 | TGTGCCAGCAGCCCCAGGGACTACAATCAGCCCCAGCATTTT | CASSPRDYNQPQHF
TRBJ2-1 | . | . | TRBV27 | TGTGCCAGCAGTCCGGACATCAATTGGAATGAGCAGTTCTTC | CASSPDINWNEQFF
TRBJ1-2 | . | TRBD1 | TRBV15 | TGTGCCACCAGCAGACCTATCTCGACAGGGAGGTCGAACTATGGCTACACCTTC | CATSRPISTGRSNYGYTF
TRBJ1-2 | . | . | TRBV9 | TGTGCCAGCGAGGGGACTCTCGATCATGGCTACACCTTC | CASEGTLDHGYTF
TRBJ1-3 | . | . | TRBV5-8 | TGTGCCAGCAGCTTCGGGTTCTCTGGAAACACCATATATTTT | CASSFGFSGNTIYF
TRBJ1-1 | . | . | TRBV28 | TGTGCCAGCAGTTTCCCCCGAGAACTGAACACCGAAGCTTTCTTT | CASSFPRELNTEAFF
TRBJ2-1 | . | TRBD2 | TRBV7-6 | TGTGCCAGCAGCCCGACTAGCGGGGGTAGCTCCTACAATGAGCAGTTCTTC | CASSPTSGGSSYNEQFF